This T cell receptor (beta chain) was recovered during a study of T cells in Graves' hyperthyroidism and ophthalmopathy. The CDR3 loop spans 15 amino acids. Per the germline V gene, CDR1 is MNHEY and CDR2 is SMNVEV (reference sequence). Trimming took off 5 bases at V and 3 bases at J, with 17 bases between the two ends. This clonotype was recorded at least ten times. The antigen is undetermined. The investigators amplified TCR beta CDR3 regions from RNA transcripts. HTBI primers were used for first-round RT-PCR of the TCR CDR3. TCRdb re-called the multiplex PCR reads with MiXCR, one entry per CDR3 protein. The data contain approximately 710,000 distinct CDR3 sequences, around 16% of them singletons. Whole-study results and caveats: A model using 13 V-J features told ophthalmopathy apart from stable hyperthyroidism.

Recently diagnosed hyperthyroidism of less than 2 months' duration affected patients aged 18 to 65. What was sequenced was blood. V is TRBV27 and J is TRBJ2-7, with D perhaps TRBD2 (6 bases). The origin of this receptor is a man aged 50 to 60 with Graves' hyperthyroidism. CDR3 sequence reads: CASSPPGRGIYEQYF. In DNA, the CDR3 is TGTGCCAGCAGTCCTCCGGGGCGCGGGATCTACGAGCAGTACTTC.